This entry lists 24 T cell receptor beta chains sequenced from one sample in a study of T-cell reconstitution after alpha-beta-depleted transplantation in children. The authors prepared the TCRbeta library with unique molecular identifiers. One entry per CDR3 protein results from TCRdb running MiXCR on the PCR reads. Among 450,000 to 550,000 distinct CDR3 sequences listed, roughly an eighth were seen once. The material sequenced was PBMCs, mostly from graft donor cells, taken 180 days after TCRalphabeta/CD19-depleted stem cell transplant. The receptors here all came from a female patient between 2 and 15 years old who had a stem cell transplant for aplastic anemia, so the T cells may come from the graft donor.

The chain couples TRBV2 to TRBJ2-7; D is undetermined. Germline V gene lookup returns CDR1 SNHLY and CDR2 FYNNEI. The V end was cut by 4 bases, the J end by 3 bases, with 19 bases between. This CDR3 is built from 16 residues. The DNA of the CDR3 is TGTGCCAGCAGTGCGACAAGAGTTGGCGGTAACTACGAGCAGTACGTC. Its translation: CASSATRVGGNYEQYV.

This clonotype was detected many times. The CDR3 spells CASIPDRARDTQYF. The CDR3 nucleotides read TGTGCCAGCATACCCGACCGAGCACGGGATACGCAGTATTTT. This chain connects TRBV28 to TRBJ2-3; D is undetermined. The CDR3 has 14 amino acids. V was clipped by 7 bases and J by 6 bases, with 17 bases between them. Germline CDR1 is MDHEN and CDR2 is SYDVKM.

The chain uses TRBV5-1 and TRBJ1-4, with 7 nucleotides matching TRBD1. Looked up from germline, CDR1 is SGHRS and CDR2 is YFSETQ. V was clipped by 0 bases and J by 8 bases; unmatched bases: 7. The CDR3 spans 15 residues. This CDR3 is CASSLESPGGEKLFF. CDR3 nucleotides: TGCGCCAGCAGCTTGGAGTCCCCAGGGGGGGAAAAACTGTTTTTT. Variable domain in full (rest from reference TRBV5-1 and TRBJ1-4): KAGVTQTPRYLIKTRGQQVTLSCSPISGHRSVSWYQQTPGQGLQFLFEYFSETQRNKGNFPGRFSGRQFSNSRSEMNVSTLELGDSALYLCASSLESPGGEKLFFGSGTQLSVL.

The CDR3 reads CASSSGLPYYEQYF. The CDR3, as DNA: TGTGCCAGCAGCTCGGGACTACCCTATTACGAGCAGTACTTC. The J gene is TRBJ2-7, the V gene TRBV7-9; 7 nucleotides agree with TRBD2. Germline V gene lookup returns CDR1 SEHNR and CDR2 FQNEAQ (reference sequence). This CDR3 is 14 amino acids long. After removal of 4 bases from V and 4 bases from J, the junction contained 7 bases not matched to a gene. The whole variable domain, remainder taken from reference TRBV7-9 and TRBJ2-7, is DTGVSQNPRHKITKRGQNVTFRCDPISEHNRLYWYRQTLGQGPEFLTYFQNEAQLEKSRLLSDRFSAERPKGSFSTLEIQRTEQGDSAMYLCASSSGLPYYEQYFGPGTRLTVT.

This clonotype was found a few times. The CDR3: CSARLAGGGTDTQYF. Here the CDR3 DNA reads TGCAGTGCGAGACTAGCGGGAGGAGGGACAGATACGCAGTATTTT. The J gene is TRBJ2-3, the V gene TRBV20-1; TRBD2 matches at 13 bases. The ends lost 6 bases at V and 3 bases at J; junction bases unmatched: 6. Germline lookup yields CDR1 DFQATT and CDR2 SNEGSKA (reference sequence). The CDR3 has 15 residues.

This clonotype was counted at least ten times. The genes are TRBV28 and TRBJ2-4, with 8 bases that match TRBD2. This CDR3 region has 15 residues. Germline CDR1 and CDR2: MDHEN and SYDVKM. Trimming removed 8 bases from V and 3 bases from J; junction bases left unmatched: 9. CDR3 coding DNA: TGTGCCAGCTCAAGCGGGGGTTCGGACAAAAACATTCAGTACTTC. Translating it yields CASSSGGSDKNIQYF. The whole variable domain, remainder taken from reference TRBV28 and TRBJ2-4, is DVKVTQSSRYLVKRTGEKVFLECVQDMDHENMFWYRQDPGLGLRLIYFSYDVKMKEKGDIPEGYSVSREKKERFSLILESASTNQTSMYLCASSSGGSDKNIQYFGAGTRLSVL.

This clonotype has more than one count but fewer than ten. V gene TRBV25-1 combines with J gene TRBJ2-1, with a tentative D call TRBD2 (5 bases). Trimming stripped 6 bases from V and 10 bases from J, with 13 bases between. Per the germline V gene, CDR1 is MGHDK and CDR2 is SYGVNS. This CDR3 is 12 amino acids long. The CDR3 region has the DNA TGTGCCAGCAGCCGAGGGTTGAGGGAGCAGTTCTTC. It translates to CASSRGLREQFF.

The table lists this clonotype with many counts. V gene TRBV12-3 or TRBV12-4 combines with J gene TRBJ2-1; D is ambiguous. This CDR3 is built from 13 residues. Trimming cost V 6 bases and J 8 bases, with 14 bases left between them. In nucleotides, the CDR3 is TGTGCCAGCAGCCCGAGATCCCGGTATGAGCAGTTCTTC. Its translation is CASSPRSRYEQFF.

There are a few counts of this clonotype. The chain links TRBV7-8 to TRBJ2-1; 14 bases are a match to TRBD2. Per the germline V gene, CDR1 is SGHVS and CDR2 is FQNEAQ. The CDR3 runs to 18 residues. V shed 1 base, J shed 4 bases, and the junction held 6 bases outside the gene matches. This chain's CDR3 is CASSLGTSGRLSYNEQFF. CDR3 nucleotide sequence: TGTGCCAGCAGCTTAGGGACTAGCGGGAGGCTTTCGTACAATGAGCAGTTCTTC.

This clonotype was seen repeatedly, ten times or more. The chain joins TRBV5-1 to TRBJ2-1; the D is unclear. The CDR3 has 14 amino acids. The germline CDR1 and CDR2 sequences are SGHRS and YFSETQ. Deletions cut 2 bases from V and 5 bases from J, with 11 bases between. CDR3 nucleotides: TGCGCCAGCAGCTTAGCCGACCCTGACAATGAGCAGTTCTTC. Its translation: CASSLADPDNEQFF.

This clonotype has just a few counts. The chain couples TRBV7-2 to TRBJ1-2; 7 nucleotides align to TRBD1. In germline, CDR1 is SGHTA, CDR2 FQGNSA. The length of the CDR3 is 14 residues. Trimming removed 5 bases from V and 7 bases from J; junction bases left unmatched: 10. Written as DNA, the CDR3 is TGTGCCAGCAGCCTCCCAACAGGGGATTTTGGCTACACCTTC. Translation gives CASSLPTGDFGYTF.

The chain is built from TRBV20-1 and TRBJ2-7; weak D call: TRBD2 (6 bases). There are 14 residues in the CDR3. V lost 4 bases, J lost 0 bases, and 13 bases lay in between. CDR1 is DFQATT and CDR2 is SNEGSKA in the germline V gene (reference sequence). The CDR3 DNA sequence: TGCAGTGCTAACCGGCGGGACGGCTCCTACGAGCAGTACTTC. It specifies CSANRRDGSYEQYF.

This clonotype was detected a few times. The chain recombines TRBV9 with TRBJ1-4; 9 nucleotides agree with TRBD1. Germline V gene sequence: CDR1 SGDLS, CDR2 YYNGEE. V shed 0 bases and J 4 bases; nucleotides not matched to a gene: 4. This CDR3 comprises 16 residues. The DNA for the CDR3 is TGTGCCAGCAGCGTAGGACAGGGGGTGTTTAATGAAAAACTGTTTTTT. Protein sequence: CASSVGQGVFNEKLFF.

This clonotype showed up just a few times. The chain has TRBV12-3 or TRBV12-4 and TRBJ1-5; 7 positions agree with TRBD1. The CDR3 covers 13 residues. The junction had 4 bases not matched to a gene; V was cut back by 5 bases and J by 6 bases. CDR3 protein: CASSRTGFQPQHF. The DNA for the CDR3 is TGTGCCAGCAGTCGGACAGGCTTTCAGCCCCAGCATTTT.

The genes are TRBV18 and TRBJ2-3; maybe TRBD2 (5 bases). Trimming left V 3 bases short and J 6 bases short, with 10 bases between. The CDR3 spans 13 residues. CDR1 and CDR2 from the germline V gene are KGHSH and LQKENI. The chain's CDR3 is CASSPGSSDTQYF. CDR3 sequence (DNA): TGTGCCAGCTCACCTGGGAGTAGCGATACGCAGTATTTT.

This rearrangement joins TRBV28 to TRBJ2-5; D uncertain. This CDR3 is 13 amino acids long. Trimming removed 7 bases from V and 3 bases from J, with 12 bases in between. CDR1 is MDHEN, CDR2 SYDVKM, per germline. This chain's CDR3 is CASTIRWEETQYF. The CDR3 DNA sequence: TGTGCCAGCACCATTCGATGGGAAGAGACCCAGTACTTC.

This chain uses TRBV11-2 with TRBJ2-1; 9 bases fit TRBD2. This CDR3 has 16 residues. Losses at the gene ends were 4 bases for V and 0 bases for J; bases not matched to a gene: 4. Germline V gene sequence: CDR1 SGHAT, CDR2 FQNNGV. Written as DNA, the CDR3 is TGTGCCAGCAGCTCTCTAGCGGGGAGCTCCTACAATGAGCAGTTCTTC. As protein: CASSSLAGSSYNEQFF. The variable domain in full, completed from reference TRBV11-2 and TRBJ2-1, reads EAGVAQSPRYKIIEKRQSVAFWCNPISGHATLYWYQQILGQGPKLLIQFQNNGVVDDSQLPKDRFSAERLKGVDSTLKIQPAKLEDSAVYLCASSSLAGSSYNEQFFGPGTRLTVL.

This clonotype was observed a handful of times. The chain has TRBV4-3 and TRBJ1-2; D is perhaps TRBD1 (5 bases). CDR1 LGHNA and CDR2 YSLEER come from the germline V gene. With 0 bases removed from V and 0 bases from J, the gap between germline ends came to 23 bases. CDR3 length: 20 residues. The CDR3: CASSQDWRGRGLPTNYGYTF. The CDR3, as DNA: TGCGCCAGCAGCCAAGATTGGCGAGGAAGGGGTCTACCGACTAACTATGGCTACACCTTC.

The table lists this clonotype with many counts. The J gene is TRBJ2-5, the V gene TRBV6-2 or TRBV6-3; 8 bases are shared with TRBD1. CDR1 and CDR2 (germline): MNHEY, SVGEGT. The CDR3 has 15 amino acids. The trim removed 0 bases at V and 5 bases at J, leaving 5 bases unmatched. For the CDR3, the DNA is TGTGCCAGCAGTTACTCGCGACAGGGGACGGAGACCCAGTACTTC. Translating gives CASSYSRQGTETQYF.

Only a few counts were recorded for this clonotype. V usage is TRBV6-1 and J usage is TRBJ2-5; the D call may be TRBD1 or TRBD2 (7 bases each). Trimming took off 8 bases at V and 5 bases at J, with 15 bases between the two ends. CDR1 is MNHNS and CDR2 is SASEGT in the germline V gene. The CDR3 is 13 residues long. CDR3 sequence reads: CASSQGGGETQYF. The CDR3 nucleotides are TGTGCCAGCTCCCAGGGAGGGGGCGAGACCCAGTACTTC.

This clonotype was counted a few times. This chain connects TRBV4-3 to TRBJ2-2; 7 bases agree with TRBD2. This CDR3 comprises 17 residues. Looked up from germline, CDR1 is LGHNA and CDR2 is YSLEER. After removal of 1 base from V and 4 bases from J, the junction contained 9 bases not matched to a gene. CDR3 sequence reads: CASSQAWGSGSTGELFF. The CDR3 bases are TGCGCCAGCAGCCAAGCATGGGGTAGCGGGTCCACCGGGGAGCTGTTTTTT.

The chain combines TRBV9 with TRBJ2-1, with a weak D call TRBD2 (5 bases). The CDR3 loop spans 15 amino acids. Germline V CDR1 and CDR2: SGDLS, YYNGEE. V was trimmed by 3 bases and J by 0 bases, leaving 10 bases between them. The CDR3 bases are TGTGCCAGCAGCGACCCAGCGGCCTCCTACAATGAGCAGTTCTTC. It specifies CASSDPAASYNEQFF.

The rearrangement uses TRBV7-2 and TRBJ2-2, with 12 bases aligning to TRBD2. The CDR3 sequence is 20 residues long. The junction had 9 bases not matched to a gene; V was cut back by 0 bases and J by 1 base. The germline V gene has CDR1 SGHTA and CDR2 FQGNSA. The CDR3 reads CASSLAVRTSGRLNTGELFF. In nucleotides, the CDR3 is TGTGCCAGCAGCTTAGCGGTTCGTACTAGCGGGAGGCTGAACACCGGGGAGCTGTTTTTT.

This clonotype occurred many times. V and J are TRBV25-1 and TRBJ1-1; 7 bases align to TRBD1. V trimming: 0 bases; J trimming: 1 base; junction bases outside the gene matches: 5. The CDR3 is made up of 16 amino acids. The germline gives CDR1 MGHDK, CDR2 SYGVNS. This chain's CDR3 is CASSEYFTGANTEAFF. Here the CDR3 DNA reads TGTGCCAGCAGTGAATATTTTACAGGGGCGAACACTGAAGCTTTCTTT.